Each of the 30 T cell receptor beta chains below was sequenced from the same sample in a study of T cells after yellow fever vaccination. In TCRdb, the 5' RACE reads were re-called with MiXCR into one record per CDR3 protein. The data contain approximately 330,000 distinct CDR3 sequences, around an eighth of them singletons. The material was CD4+ T cells sorted from PBMCs, obtained 15 days after the yellow fever booster vaccination. These receptor sequences come from a young man who received the YFV17D yellow fever vaccine.

This clonotype has at least ten counts. This chain uses TRBV2 with TRBJ2-1; 7 nucleotides align to TRBD2. Trimming removed 1 base from V and 3 bases from J; junction bases left unmatched: 3. The germline V gene has CDR1 SNHLY and CDR2 FYNNEI. The CDR3 runs to 15 residues. CDR3 nucleotides: TGTGCCAGCAGTGAAGTGGGGGGGGACTACAATGAGCAGTTCTTC. This encodes CASSEVGGDYNEQFF.

This clonotype was recorded a few times. This rearrangement joins TRBV6-6 to TRBJ1-5; D gene unclear. Germline V CDR1 and CDR2: MNHNY, SVGAGI (reference sequence). CDR3 length: 13 residues. The germline V and J ends were trimmed by 6 bases and 1 base, with 7 bases remaining between them. The chain's CDR3 is CASRLDSNQPQHF. CDR3 DNA sequence: TGTGCCAGCAGACTGGACAGCAATCAGCCCCAGCATTTT.

This clonotype was seen only a few times. The chain carries TRBV2 and TRBJ2-3, with D tentatively TRBD2 (6 bases). The CDR3 loop spans 17 amino acids. V was pared by 6 bases and J by 0 bases, with 19 bases between. Germline-derived CDR1 and CDR2 are SNHLY and FYNNEI. The CDR3 DNA sequence: TGTGCCAGCAGCCGGTTGGGACTTAGTACTAGCACAGATACGCAGTATTTT. This translates into CASSRLGLSTSTDTQYF. The full variable domain, with the rest looked up from reference TRBV2 and TRBJ2-3, is EPEVTQTPSHQVTQMGQEVILRCVPISNHLYFYWYRQILGQKVEFLVSFYNNEISEKSEIFDDQFSVERPDGSNFTLKIRSTKLEDSAMYFCASSRLGLSTSTDTQYFGPGTRLTVL.

This rearrangement joins TRBV7-9 to TRBJ1-1; D call uncertain. Germline V gene data show CDR1 as SEHNR and CDR2 as FQNEAQ (reference sequence). The V end was cut by 7 bases, the J end by 8 bases, with 20 bases between. The CDR3 runs to 14 residues. CDR3 amino acids: CASMKMEEAKEAFF. The CDR3 region has the DNA TGTGCCAGCATGAAAATGGAGGAGGCCAAGGAAGCTTTCTTT.

This rearrangement joins TRBV7-8 to TRBJ1-5; no clear D gene. V was cut by 2 bases and J by 3 bases, with 8 bases left in between. The CDR3 totals 14 residues. Germline CDR1 and CDR2: SGHVS and FQNEAQ. CDR3 sequence: CASSLSPANQPQHF. The DNA of the CDR3 is TGTGCCAGCAGCTTATCCCCAGCCAATCAGCCCCAGCATTTT. The whole variable domain, filled in from reference TRBV7-8 and TRBJ1-5, reads GAGVSQSPRYKVAKRGQDVALRCDPISGHVSLFWYQQALGQGPEFLTYFQNEAQLDKSGLPSDRFFAERPEGSVSTLKIQRTQQEDSAVYLCASSLSPANQPQHFGDGTRLSIL.

The gene calls are TRBV10-3 and TRBJ2-2; D perhaps matches TRBD2 (6 bases). The V and J ends lost 0 bases and 1 base respectively, with 15 bases between them. The CDR3 length is 18 residues. Germline V lookup: CDR1 ENHRY, CDR2 SYGVKD. The CDR3, as DNA: TGTGCCATCAGTGAGTCGTCCGGGGGATTATTGAACACCGGGGAGCTGTTTTTT. Its protein is CAISESSGGLLNTGELFF.

This clonotype was detected many times. The genes are TRBV20-1 and TRBJ2-1, with D perhaps matching TRBD2 (5 bases). The length of the CDR3 is 15 residues. V lost 0 bases and J 1 base, leaving 10 bases between the germline ends. Per the germline V gene, CDR1 is DFQATT and CDR2 is SNEGSKA (reference sequence). In DNA form, the CDR3 reads TGCAGTGCTAGAGACGGGAAGTTGTCCTACAATGAGCAGTTCTTC. Amino acids: CSARDGKLSYNEQFF.

This chain uses TRBV7-2 with TRBJ1-5; 8 bases line up with TRBD1. Germline V lookup: CDR1 SGHTA, CDR2 FQGNSA. CDR3 length: 15 amino acids. V lost 4 bases to trimming and J lost 5 bases; unmatched junction nucleotides: 7. This CDR3 reads CASSSRTGLYQPQHF. CDR3 bases: TGTGCCAGCAGCTCGAGGACAGGGCTTTATCAGCCCCAGCATTTT.

This clonotype showed up just a few times. V usage is TRBV20-1 and J usage is TRBJ2-7; tentative D call: TRBD1 (6 bases). The length of the CDR3 is 14 residues. The V gene lost 3 bases and the J gene lost 2 bases, with 14 bases spanning the gap. The germline gives CDR1 DFQATT, CDR2 SNEGSKA (reference sequence). The CDR3 region is CSASHGTLTYEQYV. The DNA of the CDR3 is TGCAGTGCTAGTCACGGGACACTCACCTACGAGCAGTACGTC.

This clonotype has ten or more counts. In DNA form, the CDR3 reads TGTGCCAGCAGCCCCTGGATTTCGACCCGTTCGGTGCAGTTCTTC. It translates to CASSPWISTRSVQFF. This chain uses TRBV7-2 with TRBJ2-1, with D uncertain. This CDR3 spans 15 amino acids. The V gene lost 5 bases and the J gene lost 12 bases, with 23 bases spanning the gap. Germline CDR1 and CDR2: SGHTA and FQGNSA.

This clonotype was found a few times. The gene calls are TRBV4-3 and TRBJ1-5; weak D call: TRBD1 (5 bases). Trimming left V 2 bases short and J 10 bases short, with 12 bases between. Germline V CDR1 and CDR2: LGHNA, YSLEER. This CDR3 spans 13 amino acids. The DNA for the CDR3 is TGCGCCAGCAGCCAATTGCAGGGTAAACCCCAGCATTTT. Protein sequence: CASSQLQGKPQHF.

This clonotype was detected a few times. The V gene is TRBV5-1, the J gene TRBJ1-1; D might be TRBD1 (6 bases). Germline-derived CDR1 and CDR2 are SGHRS and YFSETQ. The CDR3 runs to 14 residues. The V end was cut by 8 bases, the J end by 1 base, with 15 bases between. The CDR3 sequence: CASHGEQGNTEAFF. In DNA, the CDR3 is TGCGCCAGTCACGGCGAACAGGGGAACACTGAAGCTTTCTTT.

CDR3 DNA sequence: TGCGCCAGCAGCTTGGGACCGATGTACCAAGAGACCCAGTACTTC. Protein product: CASSLGPMYQETQYF. The V call is TRBV5-1, the J call TRBJ2-5; D is uncertain. This CDR3 comprises 15 residues. The V gene's germline CDR1 is SGHRS and CDR2 YFSETQ. V was pared by 0 bases and J by 0 bases, with 9 bases between.

This clonotype appeared a few times. The chain combines TRBV20-1 with TRBJ2-2; D is perhaps TRBD1 (7 bases). V shed 6 bases and J shed 2 bases, with 16 bases lying between them. From germline, CDR1 is DFQATT and CDR2 SNEGSKA (reference sequence). This CDR3 comprises 15 residues. The DNA for the CDR3 is TGCAGTGCGCTCGCAGGGGGGCCCAACACCGGGGAGCTGTTTTTT. Translating gives CSALAGGPNTGELFF.

This clonotype was counted between two and nine times. V is TRBV5-1 and J is TRBJ1-2; 7 bases line up with TRBD1. Germline values: CDR1 SGHRS, CDR2 YFSETQ. Trimming took 4 bases from V and 6 from J; bases not matched to a gene: 6. The CDR3 is 13 residues long. The CDR3 sequence is CASSPEGADGYTF. The DNA of the CDR3 is TGCGCCAGCAGCCCGGAGGGGGCGGATGGCTACACCTTC.

This clonotype came up a few times. The chain employs TRBV6-7 and TRBJ2-1; 7 bases are shared with TRBD1. TRBV6-7 is filed as an ORF, its function uncertain. CDR3 length: 13 residues. The trim removed 6 bases at V and 5 bases at J, leaving 4 bases unmatched. CDR3 nucleotides: TGTGCCAGCAGACCGGACAGGCACAATGAGCAGTTCTTC. It translates to CASRPDRHNEQFF.

This clonotype was seen more than once but under ten times. This rearrangement joins TRBV7-3 to TRBJ2-5; D unresolved. V lost 5 bases and J lost 5, with 12 bases in between. There are 13 residues in the CDR3. Germline V gene data show CDR1 as SGHTA and CDR2 as FQGTGA. For the CDR3, the DNA is TGTGCCAGCAGCCCTAGGGTTTCGGAGACCCAGTACTTC. It translates to CASSPRVSETQYF.

This clonotype was found a few times. The rearrangement joins TRBV24-1 to TRBJ1-2; D is possibly TRBD1 (6 bases). This CDR3 has 12 amino acids. The V and J ends lost 11 bases and 4 bases respectively, with 13 bases between them. The V gene's germline CDR1 is KGHDR and CDR2 SFDVKD. CDR3 loop: CAIGGGPYGYTF. The CDR3 region has the DNA TGTGCCATCGGGGGGGGCCCCTATGGCTACACCTTC.

Only a few counts were recorded for this clonotype. V and J are TRBV20-1 and TRBJ2-1, with 8 bases fitting TRBD2. The CDR3 is 14 residues long. Losses at the gene ends were 3 bases for V and 5 bases for J; bases not matched to a gene: 6. Germline assignment: CDR1 DFQATT and CDR2 SNEGSKA (reference sequence). CDR3 sequence: CSARDSGKHNEQFF. Here the CDR3 DNA reads TGCAGTGCTAGGGATAGCGGGAAACACAATGAGCAGTTCTTC.

This clonotype was detected many times. This chain joins TRBV6-1 and TRBJ2-7, with a possible D match to TRBD2 (6 bases). V was trimmed by 7 bases and J by 5 bases, leaving 18 bases between them. The CDR3 length is 14 residues. Germline CDR1 and CDR2: MNHNS and SASEGT. CDR3: CASMRQGGTHEQYV. As DNA, the CDR3 is TGTGCCAGCATGAGGCAGGGAGGTACCCACGAGCAGTACGTC.

V is TRBV5-1 and J is TRBJ1-1; D remains unclear. V lost 7 bases, J lost 2 bases, and 15 bases lay in between. There are 14 residues in the CDR3. Germline V gene lookup returns CDR1 SGHRS and CDR2 YFSETQ. The CDR3 spells CASGVRADNTEAFF. The CDR3 DNA reads as TGCGCCAGCGGGGTCCGGGCGGATAACACTGAAGCTTTCTTT.

This clonotype was detected only a few times. The V and J genes are TRBV7-2 and TRBJ1-5, with D uncertain. Trimming took off 2 bases at V and 2 bases at J, with 16 bases between the two ends. CDR1 and CDR2 from the germline V gene are SGHTA and FQGNSA. The CDR3 spans 17 residues. The CDR3 bases are TGTGCCAGCAGCTTAATATTTGGGAGGATGGGCAATCAGCCCCAGCATTTT. Translating it yields CASSLIFGRMGNQPQHF.

This rearrangement joins TRBV6-6 to TRBJ1-2; D ambiguous. The CDR3 length is 14 residues. CDR1 and CDR2 from the germline V gene are MNHNY and SVGAGI (reference sequence). CDR3 sequence: CASKPGPQHSGYTF. DNA for the CDR3: TGTGCTTCCAAACCTGGTCCCCAGCATAGTGGCTACACCTTC.

The chain links TRBV6-5 to TRBJ2-2; D may be TRBD1 or TRBD2 (6 bases each). Germline loops: CDR1 MNHEY, CDR2 SVGAGI. This CDR3 spans 14 amino acids. With 7 bases removed from V and 6 bases from J, the gap between germline ends came to 15 bases. CDR3 bases: TGTGCCAGCAACACAAGGAGGGGGTCCGGGGAGCTGTTTTTT. Translating gives CASNTRRGSGELFF.

The chain joins TRBV4-3 to TRBJ2-3, with 8 bases fitting TRBD2. CDR3 size: 18 residues. Germline CDR1 LGHNA, CDR2 YSLEER. Trimming at V came to 2 bases and at J to 4 bases, leaving 14 bases not matched to a gene. CDR3 sequence: CASSQLPSAGGRADTQYF. The CDR3, as DNA: TGCGCCAGCAGCCAATTACCTAGTGCGGGGGGCCGGGCAGATACGCAGTATTTT.

This clonotype was seen ten or more times. The chain joins TRBV9 to TRBJ2-1, with 7 positions matching TRBD2. CDR1 is SGDLS, CDR2 YYNGEE, per germline. The CDR3 runs 18 residues. Trimming at V came to 2 bases and at J to 2 bases, leaving 13 bases not matched to a gene. The CDR3 sequence is CASSVAISGWGTYNEQFF. CDR3 in DNA: TGTGCCAGCAGCGTTGCCATTAGCGGGTGGGGCACCTACAATGAGCAGTTCTTC.

This rearrangement joins TRBV5-1 to TRBJ2-7; 10 bases fit TRBD2. V shed 1 base and J 0 bases; nucleotides not matched to a gene: 7. The CDR3 loop spans 17 amino acids. CDR1 SGHRS and CDR2 YFSETQ come from the germline V gene. CDR3 sequence (DNA): TGCGCCAGCAGCTTGAGGCTAGCGGGGGCAAGCTCCTACGAGCAGTACTTC. Protein sequence: CASSLRLAGASSYEQYF.

CDR3 nucleotides: TGTGCCAGCAGCCAATTTGGCCTCGGGGGGAGCTTGGGAGCTTTCTTT. Protein: CASSQFGLGGSLGAFF. The V and J genes are TRBV16 and TRBJ1-1, with a possible D match to TRBD1 (5 bases). V dropped 1 base and J dropped 10 bases, with 22 bases sitting between them. The CDR3 sequence is 16 residues long. Germline V gene sequence: CDR1 KGHSY, CDR2 FQNENV.

This rearrangement joins TRBV23-1 to TRBJ2-3; tentative D call: TRBD2 (7 bases). TRBV23-1 is reported as an ORF; its role is uncertain. The V gene lost 4 bases and the J gene lost 1 base, with 18 bases spanning the gap. CDR3 length: 17 residues. The CDR3 DNA reads TGCGCCAGCAGTCCAAGGGGGGGACTTCGGTGCACAGATACGCAGTATTTT. Translation gives CASSPRGGLRCTDTQYF.

This clonotype was seen repeatedly, ten times or more. This chain joins TRBV2 and TRBJ1-4; D remains unclear. Germline assignment: CDR1 SNHLY and CDR2 FYNNEI. V was pared by 5 bases and J by 0 bases, with 4 bases between. The CDR3 is 13 residues long. The CDR3 loop reads CASSPTTNEKLFF. CDR3 coding DNA: TGTGCCAGCAGTCCCACAACTAATGAAAAACTGTTTTTT.